The 24 T cell receptor beta chains listed next were all sequenced from one sample in a study of T cells in localized non-small cell lung cancer. Assay used: immunoSEQ multiplex PCR; TCRdb lists only in-frame clones, some missing. The table lists around 19,000 clones, more than 75% of them singletons. This material consisted of PBMCs, taken before any cancer treatment. The receptor source for this set is a man between 40 and 75 years old with stage II squamous cell lung carcinoma.

The chain joins TRBV19 to TRBJ2-1; D unresolved. V gave up 6 bases and J gave up 7 bases, with 10 bases separating them. The CDR3 totals 12 residues. Germline CDR1 reads LNHDA; CDR2 reads SQIVND (reference sequence). The CDR3 region has the DNA TGTGCCAGTAGCCTGAACTATAATGAGCAGTTCTTC. This gives the protein CASSLNYNEQFF.

The chain joins TRBV7-5 to TRBJ1-5; TRBD1 was called by the table and not checked on the DNA. TRBV7-5 is recorded as a pseudogene. This CDR3 is 17 amino acids long. The CDR3 protein is CARSSPTGIRGNQPQHF. DNA for the CDR3: TGTGCCAGAAGCTCCCCTACAGGGATTCGGGGCAATCAGCCCCAGCATTTT.

The chain uses TRBV12-5 and TRBJ2-6; 7 nucleotides agree with TRBD2. V was pared by 1 base and J by 2 bases, with 17 bases of the junction left unmatched. Germline CDR1 is LGHNT and CDR2 is FRNRAP. The CDR3 loop spans 21 amino acids. CDR3 residues: CASGLAHPGERGSTGANVLTF. The CDR3 DNA reads TGTGCTAGTGGTTTGGCACACCCGGGGGAGCGGGGCTCCACTGGGGCCAACGTCCTGACTTTC.

The chain couples TRBV18 to TRBJ1-2; 7 nucleotides line up with TRBD1. From germline, CDR1 is KGHSH and CDR2 LQKENI. This CDR3 spans 12 amino acids. Unmatched junction bases numbered 3, after V lost 3 bases and J lost 8 bases. CDR3 protein: CASSPGTDGYTF. The CDR3 nucleotides read TGTGCCAGCTCACCGGGGACAGACGGCTACACCTTC.

The chain links TRBV6-4 to TRBJ2-1; 12 positions agree with TRBD2. The V and J ends lost 4 bases and 3 bases, in that order; junction bases with no gene match: 4. The CDR3 spans 16 residues. Germline V CDR1 and CDR2: MRHNA, SNTAGT. As DNA, the CDR3 is TGTGCCAGCAGTGGACTAGCGGGAGCCCTCTACAATGAGCAGTTCTTC. Translating it yields CASSGLAGALYNEQFF.

J is TRBJ2-7 and V is TRBV7-2; 14 bases agree with TRBD2. V was clipped by 5 bases and J by 2 bases; unmatched bases: 11. Germline V gene sequence: CDR1 SGHTA, CDR2 FQGNSA. The CDR3 covers 18 residues. The CDR3 loop is CASSPETSGGAGTYEQYF. The DNA of the CDR3 is TGTGCCAGCAGCCCGGAGACTAGCGGGGGGGCCGGGACCTACGAGCAGTACTTC.

This clone was counted between two and nine times. The chain carries TRBV4-1 and TRBJ2-4; a weak D match, TRBD2 (5 bases). With 0 bases removed from V and 8 bases from J, the gap between germline ends came to 26 bases. From germline, CDR1 is MGHRA and CDR2 YSYEKL. The CDR3 extends over 19 amino acids. In nucleotides, the CDR3 is TGCGCCAGCAGCCAAGATCGGGCGGGTTGGAGTACAAAGAAGGACATTCAGTACTTC. Translation gives CASSQDRAGWSTKKDIQYF.

CDR3 protein: CASSPSTLRGYTF. The CDR3 bases are TGTGCCAGCAGTCCATCGACCTTGAGGGGCTACACCTTC. The chain links TRBV6-5 to TRBJ1-2, with D unclear. The germline gives CDR1 MNHEY, CDR2 SVGAGI. V shed 5 bases and J shed 8 bases, with 15 bases lying between them. This CDR3 contains 13 residues.

Here the CDR3 reads CASSQDDRSYEQYF. The CDR3 DNA reads TGCGCCAGCAGCCAAGATGACCGCTCCTACGAGCAGTACTTC. The rearrangement joins TRBV4-3 to TRBJ2-7; D is unclear. Trimming left V 0 bases short and J 0 bases short, with 6 bases between. The length of the CDR3 is 14 residues. The germline gives CDR1 LGHNA, CDR2 YSLEER.

This clone came up a few times. The chain combines TRBV11-2 with TRBJ2-3; D unclear. From germline, CDR1 is SGHAT and CDR2 FQNNGV. The CDR3 sequence is 13 residues long. The V end was cut by 5 bases, the J end by 6 bases, with 12 bases between. The chain's CDR3 is CASSAGPSDTQYF. CDR3 DNA sequence: TGTGCCAGCAGCGCCGGGCCGTCTGATACGCAGTATTTT.

This sequence joins TRBV14 and TRBJ2-1; D call uncertain. V dropped 0 bases and J dropped 6 bases, with 9 bases sitting between them. Germline lookup yields CDR1 SGHDN and CDR2 FVKESK. The CDR3 consists of 14 residues. Here the CDR3 reads CASSQDLGSNEQFF. DNA of the CDR3: TGTGCCAGCAGCCAAGATTTAGGGTCCAATGAGCAGTTCTTC.

The chain carries TRBV15 and TRBJ2-3, with 7 bases aligning to TRBD1. CDR1 and CDR2 from the germline V gene are LNHNV and YYDKDF (reference sequence). This CDR3 has 15 amino acids. The J segment lost 6 bases and the V segment lost 0 bases, leaving 6 bases of the junction unmatched. DNA of the CDR3: TGTGCCACCAGCAGAGATCAGGGGGTCGGCGATACGCAGTATTTT. Residues: CATSRDQGVGDTQYF. Variable domain in full (rest from reference TRBV15 and TRBJ2-3): DAMVIQNPRYQVTQFGKPVTLSCSQTLNHNVMYWYQQKSSQAPKLLFHYYDKDFNNEADTPDNFQSRRPNTSFCFLDIRSPGLGDTAMYLCATSRDQGVGDTQYFGPGTRLTVL.

The CDR3 DNA reads as TGTGCCACCACGACGGGGCAAGAGACCCAGTACTTC. Protein sequence: CATTTGQETQYF. The V gene is TRBV10-3, the J gene TRBJ2-5, with a weak D call TRBD2 (5 bases). V lost 10 bases to trimming and J lost 2 bases, with 11 bases between them. Germline-derived CDR1 and CDR2 are ENHRY and SYGVKD. CDR3 size: 12 residues.

The chain carries TRBV7-3 and TRBJ2-1; D not resolved. The CDR3 is made up of 15 amino acids. V lost 2 bases and J lost 0, with 8 bases in between. Looked up from germline, CDR1 is SGHTA and CDR2 is FQGTGA. CDR3 sequence: CASSLGWSSYNEQFF. The CDR3 DNA reads as TGTGCCAGCAGCTTAGGCTGGAGCTCCTACAATGAGCAGTTCTTC.

The chain uses TRBV7-2 and TRBJ2-3; D is undetermined. Germline V gene lookup returns CDR1 SGHTA and CDR2 FQGNSA. This CDR3 spans 15 amino acids. V was cut by 5 bases and J by 2 bases, with 14 bases left in between. CDR3 in DNA: TGTGCCAGCAGCCCCTCGGCGGTTATCACAGATACGCAGTATTTT. Its translation: CASSPSAVITDTQYF. Complete variable domain (other parts from reference TRBV7-2 and TRBJ2-3): GAGVSQSPSNKVTEKGKDVELRCDPISGHTALYWYRQSLGQGLEFLIYFQGNSAPDKSGLPSDRFSAERTGGSVSTLTIQRTQQEDSAVYLCASSPSAVITDTQYFGPGTRLTVL.

The rearrangement links TRBV5-1 to TRBJ1-6; TRBD1 is a possible D gene (5 bases). Germline V gene lookup returns CDR1 SGHRS and CDR2 YFSETQ. Trimming pared 3 bases from V and 8 bases from J, leaving 18 bases between. The length of the CDR3 is 16 residues. The DNA for the CDR3 is TGCGCCAGCAGCTCGGGGGGGGATCTCCCTCATTCACCCCTCCACTTT. It specifies CASSSGGDLPHSPLHF.

The rearrangement joins TRBV7-2 to TRBJ2-1; maybe TRBD1 (6 bases). This CDR3 spans 15 amino acids. Germline CDR1 and CDR2: SGHTA and FQGNSA. V dropped 0 bases and J dropped 6 bases, with 12 bases sitting between them. CDR3 DNA: TGTGCCAGCAGCTTAGCCCCGGGACACCTCAATGAGCAGTTCTTC. Protein product: CASSLAPGHLNEQFF.

The chain uses TRBV11-3 and TRBJ1-4; 10 bases map to TRBD1. The trim removed 6 bases at V and 8 bases at J, leaving 9 bases unmatched. Germline V CDR1 and CDR2: SGHNT, YENEEA. The CDR3 is made up of 15 amino acids. The CDR3 bases are TGTGCCAGCAGATCCTCCGGGACAGGGGACGAAAAACTGTTTTTT. It is translated as CASRSSGTGDEKLFF. The full variable domain, rest sourced from reference TRBV11-3 and TRBJ1-4, is EAGVVQSPRYKIIEKKQPVAFWCNPISGHNTLYWYLQNLGQGPELLIRYENEEAVDDSQLPKDRFSAERLKGVDSTLKIQPAELGDSAVYLCASRSSGTGDEKLFFGSGTQLSVL.

The chain is built from TRBV4-2 and TRBJ1-5; possible D gene TRBD1, 6 bases. This CDR3 comprises 18 residues. Germline V gene lookup returns CDR1 LGHNA and CDR2 YNFKEQ. Trimming left V 0 bases short and J 2 bases short, with 17 bases between. The CDR3 sequence: CASSQDRGGGLGNQPQHF. Here the CDR3 DNA reads TGTGCCAGCAGCCAAGATAGAGGAGGGGGACTAGGCAATCAGCCCCAGCATTTT.

V gene TRBV30 combines with J gene TRBJ1-2; possibly TRBD1 for D (6 bases). Germline-derived CDR1 and CDR2 are GTSNPN and SVGIG (reference sequence). This CDR3 spans 12 amino acids. Trimming left V 3 bases short and J 7 bases short, with 12 bases between. The DNA of the CDR3 is TGTGCCTGGAGCCAGGGGCGGGGTGGCTACACCTTC. This codes for CAWSQGRGGYTF.

This chain connects TRBV5-1 to TRBJ2-3; 7 bases are a match to TRBD1. J lost 4 bases, V lost 1 base, and 9 bases had no gene match. The germline gives CDR1 SGHRS, CDR2 YFSETQ. The CDR3 length is 16 residues. CDR3 coding DNA: TGCGCCAGCAGCTTGAACCCTACAGGGGCGGCAGATACGCAGTATTTT. Encoded protein: CASSLNPTGAADTQYF.

J is TRBJ2-3 and V is TRBV28, with D perhaps assigned TRBD1 or TRBD2 (5 bases each). In germline, CDR1 is MDHEN, CDR2 SYDVKM. V lost 2 bases and J lost 5, with 17 bases in between. The CDR3 sequence is 16 residues long. Written as DNA, the CDR3 is TGTGCCAGCAGTTTAGCCCGGCCGGGGCGTGGAGATACGCAGTATTTT. This gives the protein CASSLARPGRGDTQYF.

The rearrangement uses TRBV19 and TRBJ1-1; D gene ambiguous. The CDR3 consists of 14 residues. V was shortened by 7 bases and J by 0 bases, with 12 bases between the two germline ends. The germline V gene has CDR1 LNHDA and CDR2 SQIVND (reference sequence). CDR3 amino acids: CASTSGGMNTEAFF. In DNA, the CDR3 is TGTGCCAGTACCTCAGGAGGGATGAACACTGAAGCTTTCTTT.

The rearrangement joins TRBV11-3 to TRBJ2-7; 11 positions match TRBD1. Looked up from germline, CDR1 is SGHNT and CDR2 is YENEEA. V was clipped by 5 bases and J by 4 bases; unmatched bases: 7. The CDR3 is made up of 15 amino acids. CDR3 in amino acids: CASSPRTGGKYEQYF. In DNA form, the CDR3 reads TGTGCCAGCAGCCCCCGGACAGGGGGCAAGTACGAGCAGTACTTC. Filled out from reference TRBV11-3 and TRBJ2-7, the complete variable domain reads EAGVVQSPRYKIIEKKQPVAFWCNPISGHNTLYWYLQNLGQGPELLIRYENEEAVDDSQLPKDRFSAERLKGVDSTLKIQPAELGDSAVYLCASSPRTGGKYEQYFGPGTRLTVT.